Listed here are 17 T cell receptor beta chains from one sample, sequenced in a study of T cells in Graves' hyperthyroidism and ophthalmopathy. TCR beta CDR3 regions were amplified from RNA. With the HTBI primer set, the TCR CDR3 went through a first round of RT-PCR. TCRdb fed the multiplex PCR reads into MiXCR, producing one record per CDR3 protein. The sample has more than 550,000 distinct CDR3 sequences; roughly a sixth are singletons. Sequencing used blood. These receptors were collected from a woman between 50 and 59 years old with Graves' hyperthyroidism that later progressed to Graves' ophthalmopathy.

This clonotype was picked up many times. The V and J genes are TRBV2 and TRBJ2-2, with D perhaps matching TRBD1 (6 bases). Per the germline V gene, CDR1 is SNHLY and CDR2 is FYNNEI. The CDR3 totals 16 residues. V was trimmed by 3 bases and J by 10 bases, leaving 21 bases between them. CDR3: CASSEDGTRTHPELFF. Here the CDR3 DNA reads TGTGCCAGCAGTGAGGATGGGACAAGGACGCACCCGGAGCTGTTTTTT.

The J gene is TRBJ1-2, the V gene TRBV6-2 or TRBV6-3; no clear D. Germline V gene sequence: CDR1 MNHEY, CDR2 SVGEGT. There are 11 residues in the CDR3. Trimming took off 7 bases at V and 6 bases at J, with 9 bases between the two ends. The CDR3 here is CASTSSHGYTF. DNA for the CDR3: TGTGCCAGCACCTCCTCCCATGGCTACACCTTC.

The chain recombines TRBV15 with TRBJ1-5; no clear D. The ends were cut back, 1 base at V and 0 bases at J, with 13 bases in the middle. CDR1 and CDR2 from the germline V gene are LNHNV and YYDKDF (reference sequence). The CDR3 covers 17 residues. The CDR3 bases are TGTGCCACCAGCAGAGGGGAGATACTTTATAGCAATCAGCCCCAGCATTTT. As protein: CATSRGEILYSNQPQHF.

J is TRBJ1-1 and V is TRBV19; D remains ambiguous. The CDR3 totals 11 residues. Germline V CDR1 and CDR2: LNHDA, SQIVND (reference sequence). The chain's CDR3 is CATGWNTEAFF. CDR3 coding DNA: TGTGCTACCGGGTGGAACACTGAAGCTTTCTTT.

The J gene is TRBJ2-1, the V gene TRBV27; TRBD1 matches at 10 bases. Germline-derived CDR1 and CDR2 are MNHEY and SMNVEV (reference sequence). This CDR3 spans 15 amino acids. V lost 5 bases to trimming and J lost 6 bases; unmatched junction nucleotides: 7. The CDR3 DNA follows: TGTGCCAGCAGTCGGGACCGGGACAGGGGCAATGAGCAGTTCTTC. It codes for CASSRDRDRGNEQFF.

Ten or more counts support this clonotype. The chain is built from TRBV2 and TRBJ2-2; 16 nucleotides agree with TRBD2. CDR3 size: 18 residues. V was clipped by 4 bases and J by 7 bases; unmatched bases: 9. Germline assignment: CDR1 SNHLY and CDR2 FYNNEI. CDR3 sequence: CASSGGPGLAGGLGELFF. The CDR3 coding sequence is TGTGCCAGCAGTGGAGGACCGGGACTAGCGGGGGGGCTCGGGGAGCTGTTTTTT.

This clonotype was seen ten or more times. The rearrangement links TRBV24-1 to TRBJ2-1; 9 bases are a match to TRBD1. V gave up 3 bases and J gave up 5 bases; unmatched junction bases: 4. CDR1 and CDR2 from the germline V gene are KGHDR and SFDVKD. CDR3 length: 15 amino acids. The CDR3 sequence: CATSDPGQGHNEQFF. CDR3 in DNA: TGTGCCACCAGTGATCCGGGACAGGGACACAATGAGCAGTTCTTC.

This clonotype was seen at least ten times. This chain joins TRBV30 and TRBJ2-5; the match to TRBD1 covers 9 bases. This CDR3 contains 13 residues. In germline, CDR1 is GTSNPN, CDR2 SVGIG (reference sequence). J gave up 5 bases and V 5 bases, and 6 bases lay outside the gene matches. The CDR3 here is CAWGDRVWETQYF. Written as DNA, the CDR3 is TGTGCCTGGGGGGACAGGGTGTGGGAGACCCAGTACTTC.

In its sample, this clonotype was seen a few times. CDR3 nucleotide sequence: TGTGCCAGCAGTACCCGGGGGACAGCCTCCTACGAGCAGTACTTC. Protein sequence: CASSTRGTASYEQYF. V is TRBV6-2 or TRBV6-3 and J is TRBJ2-7; possible D gene TRBD1, 7 bases. Trimming removed 5 bases from V and 0 bases from J, with 14 bases in between. CDR1 is MNHEY, CDR2 SVGEGT, per germline. The CDR3 totals 15 residues.

This clonotype was counted at least ten times. The chain is built from TRBV27 and TRBJ1-2; D is possibly TRBD1 (6 bases). Trimming shortened V by 5 bases and J by 8 bases, and 15 bases separated the two germline ends. The CDR3 contains 13 residues. CDR1 MNHEY and CDR2 SMNVEV come from the germline V gene (reference sequence). DNA for the CDR3: TGTGCCAGCAGTGAAGGGGGATTTCGAGGCTACACCTTC. Residues: CASSEGGFRGYTF.

The genes are TRBV4-2 and TRBJ2-1; D may be TRBD1 (6 bases). Germline V gene sequence: CDR1 LGHNA, CDR2 YNFKEQ. The length of the CDR3 is 12 residues. Trimming removed 1 base at V and 10 bases at J, with 8 bases between. The CDR3 DNA reads TGTGCCAGCAGCCAAGCAGGGGCCGAGCAGTTCTTC. Its protein product is CASSQAGAEQFF.

The chain recombines TRBV7-9 with TRBJ2-2; the D gene is possibly TRBD1 (5 bases). This CDR3 region has 14 residues. V lost 5 bases to trimming and J lost 2 bases, with 9 bases between them. Per germline, CDR1 SEHNR and CDR2 FQNEAQ (reference sequence). The CDR3 DNA is TGTGCCAGCAGCCACGACAGTAACACCGGGGAGCTGTTTTTT. The encoded protein is CASSHDSNTGELFF.

This clonotype was observed at least ten times. The chain combines TRBV18 with TRBJ2-3; unclear D gene. This CDR3 comprises 17 residues. Germline V gene sequence: CDR1 KGHSH, CDR2 LQKENI. V dropped 3 bases and J dropped 0 bases, with 16 bases sitting between them. The CDR3 nucleotides are TGTGCCAGCTCACCGGCGGCTATAAGATATAGCACAGATACGCAGTATTTT. Translating it yields CASSPAAIRYSTDTQYF.

The chain employs TRBV30 and TRBJ2-3; no clear D. Per germline, CDR1 GTSNPN and CDR2 SVGIG (reference sequence). There are 13 residues in the CDR3. The V end was cut by 3 bases, the J end by 4 bases, with 11 bases between. The CDR3 protein is CAWSALMADTQYF. The DNA of the CDR3 is TGTGCCTGGAGCGCCCTTATGGCAGATACGCAGTATTTT. The whole variable domain, filled in from reference TRBV30 and TRBJ2-3, reads SQTIHQWPATLVQPVGSPLSLECTVEGTSNPNLYWYRQAAGRGLQLLFYSVGIGQISSEVPQNLSASRPQDRQFILSSKKLLLSDSGFYLCAWSALMADTQYFGPGTRLTVL.

This clonotype appeared many times. The chain has TRBV20-1 and TRBJ1-1; 8 bases fit TRBD1. The CDR3 runs 16 residues. Germline V gives CDR1 DFQATT, CDR2 SNEGSKA (reference sequence). Losses at the gene ends were 3 bases for V and 4 bases for J; bases not matched to a gene: 13. CDR3 in amino acids: CSARWVGQGGATEAFF. CDR3 DNA: TGCAGTGCTAGGTGGGTAGGACAGGGCGGGGCCACTGAAGCTTTCTTT.

This clonotype was observed at least ten times. This chain uses TRBV12-3 or TRBV12-4 with TRBJ2-5; 7 bases are a match to TRBD1. The CDR3 runs 13 residues. V shed 7 bases and J 2 bases; nucleotides not matched to a gene: 4. Here the CDR3 DNA reads TGTGCCAGCACCTACAGGGGTCAAGAGACCCAGTACTTC. Its protein is CASTYRGQETQYF.

The chain joins TRBV3-1 to TRBJ2-1; 12 bases map to TRBD1. There are 17 residues in the CDR3. V shed 2 bases and J 15 bases; nucleotides not matched to a gene: 17. Germline-derived CDR1 and CDR2 are LGHDT and YNNKEL (reference sequence). In nucleotides, the CDR3 is TGTGCCAGCAGCCAACCAACCGGGACAGGGGGCATTATAAGCCTGTTCTTC. It encodes CASSQPTGTGGIISLFF.